The 29 T cell receptor beta chains below come from one sample, sequenced in a study of CD8+ T cells in alopecia areata listed by TCRdb under 2018. What the time point label conveys for this sample: 4 weeks on oral tofacitinib. The meaning of the sample's treatment or condition label: oral pan-JAK inhibitor, 5-10 mg twice daily. Libraries came from the immunoSEQ multiplex PCR assay. RNA was extracted from all samples and reverse transcribed into cDNA as template for TCR sequencing. Sourced from immuneACCESS, this table was stored by TCRdb with only in-frame sequences that have V and J called. A share of the clones is absent; for the studies checked, an unresolved V gene accounts for under half, and the remainder has no known explanation. The sample table holds about 210,000 clones, of which 64% were seen once. The ten largest clones represent 3.5% to 5% of the sample. Sequenced material: CD4+ T cells sorted from blood, taken at week 4, from a patient treated with tofacitinib. All receptors come from a human donor with alopecia areata.

The J gene is TRBJ2-5, the V gene TRBV10-3, with 10 positions matching TRBD1. Per germline, CDR1 ENHRY and CDR2 SYGVKD. The junction had 8 bases not matched to a gene; V was cut back by 5 bases and J by 5 bases. The CDR3 spans 15 residues. Written as DNA, the CDR3 is TGTGCCATCAGTCCACCGGGACAGGGGCCCGAGACCCAGTACTTC. Protein sequence: CAISPPGQGPETQYF.

CDR3 sequence (DNA): TGTGCCCGAGGAGACGGAGGATACACAGATACGCAGTATTTT. Translated, it gives CARGDGGYTDTQYF. The J gene is TRBJ2-3, the V gene TRBV30; TRBD2 might be the D (5 bases). The CDR3 contains 14 residues. Germline V CDR1 and CDR2: GTSNPN, SVGIG (reference sequence). Trimming removed 8 bases from V and 2 bases from J, with 17 bases in between.

The chain has TRBV2 and TRBJ2-1; TRBD1 matches at 8 bases. In germline, CDR1 is SNHLY, CDR2 FYNNEI. This CDR3 contains 15 residues. The J segment lost 2 bases and the V segment lost 6 bases, leaving 6 bases of the junction unmatched. CDR3 residues: CASRDDRGAYNEQFF. The CDR3 nucleotides are TGTGCCAGCAGAGACGACAGGGGCGCCTACAATGAGCAGTTCTTC.

This clone was found a few times. The chain has TRBV18 and TRBJ2-7; no firm D call. Germline V lookup: CDR1 KGHSH, CDR2 LQKENI. Trimming pared 3 bases from V and 7 bases from J, leaving 10 bases between. There are 12 residues in the CDR3. The CDR3 region has the DNA TGTGCCAGCTCACCGTCGGTTAGGGAGCAGTACTTC. Protein: CASSPSVREQYF.

A few counts support this clone. The chain has TRBV6-6 and TRBJ1-2; 11 bases are shared with TRBD1. The J segment lost 8 bases and the V segment lost 9 bases, leaving 8 bases of the junction unmatched. The CDR3 is 13 amino acids. The germline gives CDR1 MNHNY, CDR2 SVGAGI (reference sequence). The chain's CDR3 is CASYLGQGAGYTF. The CDR3 region has the DNA TGTGCCAGTTACCTTGGACAGGGGGCCGGCTACACCTTC.

The chain is built from TRBV5-8 and TRBJ2-1, with 9 bases identical to TRBD2. After removal of 0 bases from V and 4 bases from J, the junction contained 8 bases not matched to a gene. Per germline, CDR1 SGHTS and CDR2 YDEGEE. There are 17 residues in the CDR3. The CDR3 coding sequence is TGTGCCAGCAGCTTGGCCGCGGGGGGGATCCGGTACAATGAGCAGTTCTTC. The encoded protein is CASSLAAGGIRYNEQFF. The full variable domain, rest sourced from reference TRBV5-8 and TRBJ2-1, is EAGVTQSPTHLIKTRGQQATLRCSPISGHTSVYWYQQALGLGLQFLLWYDEGEERNRGNFPPRFSGRQFPNYSSELNVNALELEDSALYLCASSLAAGGIRYNEQFFGPGTRLTVL.

There are a few counts of this clone. The rearrangement joins TRBV7-8 to TRBJ1-5; a weak D match, TRBD1 (5 bases). Germline assignment: CDR1 SGHVS and CDR2 FQNEAQ. Trimming took 7 bases from V and 5 from J, leaving 15 bases between them. CDR3 length: 14 amino acids. The CDR3 loop reads CASTTYRGDQPQHF. In DNA form, the CDR3 reads TGTGCCAGCACCACTTATAGGGGCGATCAGCCCCAGCATTTT.

This chain joins TRBV2 and TRBJ2-1; 8 bases line up with TRBD1. Germline CDR1 reads SNHLY; CDR2 reads FYNNEI. V lost 1 base, J lost 4 bases, and 9 bases stayed unmatched. This CDR3 region has 17 residues. In DNA form, the CDR3 reads TGTGCCAGCAGTGAAGGGACCAGGGGGCGCAGGTACAATGAGCAGTTCTTC. Its protein product is CASSEGTRGRRYNEQFF. Variable domain in full (rest from reference TRBV2 and TRBJ2-1): EPEVTQTPSHQVTQMGQEVILRCVPISNHLYFYWYRQILGQKVEFLVSFYNNEISEKSEIFDDQFSVERPDGSNFTLKIRSTKLEDSAMYFCASSEGTRGRRYNEQFFGPGTRLTVL.

Regarding this clone: Other DNA sequences in this sample translate to the same CDR3. V is TRBV9 and J is TRBJ2-3; D is ambiguous. The CDR3 extends over 12 amino acids. V lost 2 bases to trimming and J lost 3 bases, with 4 bases between them. The germline V gene has CDR1 SGDLS and CDR2 YYNGEE. The CDR3 DNA sequence: TGTGCCAGCAGCGTCTCGACAGATACGCAGTATTTT. Translated, it gives CASSVSTDTQYF.

J is TRBJ1-5 and V is TRBV5-1, with D hard to call. CDR1 is SGHRS and CDR2 is YFSETQ in the germline V gene. There are 14 residues in the CDR3. The ends were cut back, 3 bases at V and 3 bases at J, with 10 bases in the middle. The CDR3 DNA sequence: TGCGCCAGCAGCTCTGGCCAGCCCAATCAGCCCCAGCATTTT. Protein sequence: CASSSGQPNQPQHF.

The V call is TRBV2, the J call TRBJ1-5; D is unresolved. CDR1 and CDR2 from the germline V gene are SNHLY and FYNNEI. V was pared by 7 bases and J by 7 bases, with 14 bases between. The CDR3 extends over 13 amino acids. CDR3 sequence reads: CASKDQLGQPQHF. CDR3 bases: TGTGCCAGCAAGGACCAATTAGGCCAGCCCCAGCATTTT.

The chain is built from TRBV9 and TRBJ2-2; D unresolved. This CDR3 contains 15 residues. Germline CDR1 reads SGDLS; CDR2 reads YYNGEE. Trimming stripped 0 bases from V and 1 base from J, with 7 bases between. CDR3 bases: TGTGCCAGCAGCGTAGTAAGCATGAACACCGGGGAGCTGTTTTTT. Translating gives CASSVVSMNTGELFF.

This clone was seen only a few times. This sample includes further DNA sequences coding for the same CDR3. The genes are TRBV29-1 and TRBJ2-5, with D unclear. Germline values: CDR1 SQVTM, CDR2 ANQGSEA. With 7 bases removed from V and 2 bases from J, the gap between germline ends came to 5 bases. The CDR3 covers 10 residues. CDR3 residues: CSAGQETQYF. The CDR3 DNA follows: TGCAGCGCTGGGCAAGAGACCCAGTACTTC.

This clone was observed once. This chain connects TRBV4-1 to TRBJ2-7, with TRBD2 matching 13 bases. The CDR3 loop spans 17 amino acids. Germline CDR1 is MGHRA and CDR2 is YSYEKL. Trimming cost V 3 bases and J 4 bases; bases outside gene matches: 9. CDR3 amino acids: CASSHIETSGGNYEQYF. The CDR3 region has the DNA TGCGCCAGCAGCCATATCGAGACTAGCGGGGGGAATTACGAGCAGTACTTC.

The CDR3 protein is CASSPALTGRYGYTF. The CDR3 region has the DNA TGTGCCAGCAGCCCCGCATTAACAGGGCGCTATGGCTACACCTTC. The V call is TRBV7-2, the J call TRBJ1-2, with D perhaps matching TRBD1 (6 bases). The CDR3 loop spans 15 amino acids. V was pared by 5 bases and J by 4 bases, with 17 bases between. CDR1 is SGHTA and CDR2 is FQGNSA in the germline V gene.

The V gene is TRBV29-1, the J gene TRBJ2-3; TRBD2 aligns across 12 bases. J gave up 4 bases and V 7 bases, and 9 bases lay outside the gene matches. The germline V gene encodes CDR1 SQVTM and CDR2 ANQGSEA. This CDR3 contains 15 residues. The CDR3 coding sequence is TGCAGCGCCGGACTACTAGCGGGGGGCGCAGATACGCAGTATTTT. Amino acid sequence: CSAGLLAGGADTQYF.

The count of this clone is one. The chain carries TRBV20-1 and TRBJ2-7, with D unclear. V was trimmed by 0 bases and J by 5 bases, leaving 2 bases between them. Germline V gene sequence: CDR1 DFQATT, CDR2 SNEGSKA (reference sequence). CDR3 length equals 10 residues. CDR3: CSARDNEQYF. DNA of the CDR3: TGCAGTGCTAGAGACAACGAGCAGTACTTC.

This clone was observed a handful of times. The CDR3 nucleotides read TGCGCCAGCAGCCCCCCCCGGGACACCGTACAGGATACGCAGTATTTT. Its protein is CASSPPRDTVQDTQYF. The rearrangement joins TRBV5-1 to TRBJ2-3; tentatively, D is TRBD1 (6 bases). CDR3 length equals 16 residues. CDR1 is SGHRS, CDR2 YFSETQ, per germline. The ends were cut back, 4 bases at V and 6 bases at J, with 21 bases in the middle.

The chain uses TRBV29-1 and TRBJ2-5; D perhaps matches TRBD1 (5 bases). Looked up from germline, CDR1 is SQVTM and CDR2 is ANQGSEA. V lost 6 bases and J 6 bases, leaving 17 bases between the germline ends. This CDR3 is 13 amino acids long. The CDR3 here is CSVAGPRRQTQYF. DNA of the CDR3: TGCAGCGTCGCAGGGCCCCGCCGGCAGACCCAGTACTTC.

The chain uses TRBV19 and TRBJ1-5, with a tentative D call TRBD1 (5 bases). CDR3 length: 14 residues. Germline lookup yields CDR1 LNHDA and CDR2 SQIVND (reference sequence). The V end was cut by 6 bases, the J end by 3 bases, with 12 bases between. The CDR3 is CASSGAINNQPQHF. DNA of the CDR3: TGTGCCAGTAGCGGGGCGATAAACAATCAGCCCCAGCATTTT.

This clone was counted once. The chain is built from TRBV4-3 and TRBJ1-1, with D unclear. There are 14 residues in the CDR3. Trimming removed 0 bases at V and 1 base at J, with 6 bases between. Germline values: CDR1 LGHNA, CDR2 YSLEER. In DNA, the CDR3 is TGCGCCAGCAGCCAAGATGAAAAGAACACTGAAGCTTTCTTT. It is translated as CASSQDEKNTEAFF.

Comment on this clone: The same CDR3 is also encoded by other DNA sequences in this sample. The rearrangement joins TRBV5-1 to TRBJ1-6; 9 nucleotides line up with TRBD1. Trimming took 4 bases from V and 9 from J; bases not matched to a gene: 2. Germline-derived CDR1 and CDR2 are SGHRS and YFSETQ. The CDR3 contains 13 residues. CDR3 nucleotide sequence: TGCGCCAGCAGCCTGGGACAGGGTTCACCCCTCCACTTT. Its protein is CASSLGQGSPLHF.

The V gene is TRBV2, the J gene TRBJ2-5, with D tentatively TRBD2 (5 bases). The CDR3 is made up of 15 amino acids. V lost 5 bases and J lost 0, with 13 bases in between. CDR1 and CDR2 (germline): SNHLY, FYNNEI. CDR3 loop: CASSRDSGYQETQYF. The CDR3 DNA is TGTGCCAGCAGTCGGGATTCTGGGTACCAAGAGACCCAGTACTTC.

The V gene is TRBV19, the J gene TRBJ2-3; perhaps TRBD2 as D (5 bases). CDR3 length: 14 amino acids. V lost 3 bases, J lost 2 bases, and 9 bases lay in between. Germline values: CDR1 LNHDA, CDR2 SQIVND (reference sequence). In nucleotides, the CDR3 is TGTGCCAGTAGTATCGGACGGGACACAGATACGCAGTATTTT. This gives the protein CASSIGRDTDTQYF.

V gene TRBV30 combines with J gene TRBJ1-5; a possible D gene is TRBD1 (5 bases). CDR3 length equals 13 residues. Per germline, CDR1 GTSNPN and CDR2 SVGIG (reference sequence). Trimming shortened V by 0 bases and J by 7 bases, and 10 bases separated the two germline ends. This chain's CDR3 is CAWSVSGKQPQHF. Here the CDR3 DNA reads TGTGCCTGGAGTGTATCAGGGAAACAGCCCCAGCATTTT. The full variable domain, completed using reference TRBV30 and TRBJ1-5, is SQTIHQWPATLVQPVGSPLSLECTVEGTSNPNLYWYRQAAGRGLQLLFYSVGIGQISSEVPQNLSASRPQDRQFILSSKKLLLSDSGFYLCAWSVSGKQPQHFGDGTRLSIL.

The chain uses TRBV7-2 and TRBJ2-7; 8 nucleotides match TRBD1. V trimming: 3 bases; J trimming: 2 bases; junction bases outside the gene matches: 6. The length of the CDR3 is 15 residues. Germline-derived CDR1 and CDR2 are SGHTA and FQGNSA. In DNA form, the CDR3 reads TGTGCCAGCAGCTTTACCGGGACAGGCACCTACGAGCAGTACTTC. Translating it yields CASSFTGTGTYEQYF. The entire variable domain, with the rest obtained from reference TRBV7-2 and TRBJ2-7, is as follows: GAGVSQSPSNKVTEKGKDVELRCDPISGHTALYWYRQSLGQGLEFLIYFQGNSAPDKSGLPSDRFSAERTGGSVSTLTIQRTQQEDSAVYLCASSFTGTGTYEQYFGPGTRLTVT.

The chain uses TRBV6-5 and TRBJ1-6; D uncertain. The V and J ends lost 5 bases and 2 bases respectively, with 10 bases between them. Germline V CDR1 and CDR2: MNHEY, SVGAGI. The CDR3 is made up of 15 amino acids. The DNA of the CDR3 is TGTGCCAGCAGTCCGGACGTAACCTATAATTCACCCCTCCACTTT. It translates to CASSPDVTYNSPLHF.

The chain carries TRBV7-8 and TRBJ2-1; 8 bases line up with TRBD1. J was trimmed by 5 bases and V by 5 bases; bases with no gene match: 11. The CDR3 totals 16 residues. The germline V gene has CDR1 SGHVS and CDR2 FQNEAQ. CDR3 region: CASSRSRDRRNNEQFF. The DNA for the CDR3 is TGTGCCAGCAGCCGTTCCCGGGACAGGCGTAACAATGAGCAGTTCTTC.

This clone was counted a few times. The chain combines TRBV11-2 with TRBJ2-2; TRBD1 aligns across 7 bases. Trimming removed 1 base from V and 4 bases from J; junction bases left unmatched: 3. There are 15 residues in the CDR3. Germline CDR1 is SGHAT and CDR2 is FQNNGV. The DNA of the CDR3 is TGTGCCAGCAGCTTAGCAGCAGGGGGCACCGGGGAGCTGTTTTTT. It is translated as CASSLAAGGTGELFF.